The rows below give T cell receptor beta chains drawn from one sample of a study of blood T cell repertoires in COVID-19. Data came from immunoSEQ multiplex PCR; TCRdb stores just in-frame clones and leaves some out. The table lists more than 85,000 clones, nearly 90% of them singletons. Sequenced sample: peripheral blood. These receptors came from a human donor in a cohort sampled during active COVID-19. Each CDR3 is given without its conserved first and last residue.

v_call,cdr3_aa
TRBV5-1,ASSLVSWLAEGGEQF
TRBV5-1,ASSFEYNEQF
TRBV7-3,ASSLGRSSGGAGEQF
TRBV7-8,ASSLTDSNQPQH
TRBV5-1,ASSLVGRSEQY
TRBV5-1,ASSLAGTSGGSYQETQY
TRBV19,ATSSGLGGYT
TRBV7-2,ASSLISMGANTGELF
TRBV10-3,AISERAGTTTDEQF
TRBV25-1,ASRGQVNTIY
TRBV27,ASSLSQQNTEAF
TRBV27,ASSLSLVRGLTYEQY
TRBV11-2,ASEGVQETQY
TRBV3-1/TRBV3-2,ASSQESGEETQY
TRBV28,ASSTPTGPGGEQY
TRBV28,ASSPPRFAEAF
TRBV20-1,SASIGRAGSPLH
TRBV19,ASSIRGTYSNQPQH
TRBV10-2,ASSVDRGHHNEQF
TRBV28,ASSRRRGLESYEQY
TRBV2,ASSELAMARELF
TRBV5-4,ASSRDSSGYT
TRBV2,ASSGSGNQPQH
TRBV2,ASSDPGDTGELF
TRBV9,ASSADRGSNEKLF
TRBV5-1,ASSPGQLLNYGYT
TRBV4-1,ASSQLPTGPSQF
TRBV5-1,ASSLSVQETQY
TRBV2,ASTRQGRGYT
TRBV14,ASSQLRGAITDTQY
TRBV28,ASSPPGGRETQY
TRBV2,ASSRDRYNEQF
TRBV27,ASSLGLAETYEQY
TRBV29-1,SVRGSSTDTQY
TRBV6-1,ATNPVPTNTQY
TRBV11-3,ASSLMRGSGAQY
TRBV10-3,AISDNGDHTNYGYT
TRBV5-1,ASSLEGSATIY
TRBV19,ASRRAAGNTGELF
TRBV5-1,ASSFDRAYNEQF
TRBV5-1,ASSFETVPHEQY
TRBV4-1,ASSQSRTGERTDTQY
TRBV9,ASSPLGGNYCEKLF
TRBV7-3,ASSLGAGAYNEQF
TRBV7-6,ASSSLGGRGAGYT
TRBV12-3/TRBV12-4,ASSFTGNQPQH
TRBV4-2,ASSQDLLTDTQY